The present T cell receptor beta chain was sequenced within a study of shared clonotypes between healthy human individuals. CD45RO negativity and positive selection for CCR7 defined naive CD8 cells, a population that excluded terminally differentiated effector memory CD45RA+ cells. The CDR3 is 13 amino acids. CDR1 and CDR2 from the germline V gene are SGHTA and FQGNSA. The V and J ends lost 1 base and 7 bases respectively, with 11 bases between them. Splitting of each subset's genomic DNA was done evenly across several immunoSEQ plates. Sequencing used immunoSEQ multiplex PCR; TCRdb keeps in-frame clones, though not all of them. The data show about 2 million clones, just under 95% seen once. Points on this clone: The antigen remains unidentified.

Study-wide findings and caveats: Several donors held approximately 4.5% of naive CD4 clonotypes in common. The study sampled only blood, and tissue repertoires likely differ.

Sequencing input: naive CD8+ T cells sorted from blood. This chain links TRBV7-2 with TRBJ2-7; D call uncertain. The sequence derives from a man aged 18 to 29 in good health. CDR3 coding DNA: TGTGCCAGCAGCTTAGGGCCACGGGTTGAGCAGTACTTC. This encodes CASSLGPRVEQYF.